The next 23 T cell receptor beta chains were all read from a single sample in a study of Ad26.COV2.S vaccination and SARS-CoV-2 variants. The treatment is: 19 received Ad26.COV2.S at low or high dose, single or two shots; roughly 5 received placebo; per-sample allocation not given. At day 63 after the first vaccine or placebo injection, samples were drawn. Sequencing was performed with immunoSEQ multiplex PCR; in TCRdb, only in-frame clones are kept and a portion is missing. The data show hundreds of thousands of clones, roughly nine tenths seen once. This specimen was peripheral blood, taken in a trial of Ad26.COV2.S vaccine versus placebo. Receptors were obtained from a person aged 18-65 years who received the Ad26.COV2.S COVID-19 vaccine or a placebo.

The chain uses TRBV4-1 and TRBJ2-5; the D gene is possibly TRBD1 (6 bases). The V gene lost 1 base and the J gene lost 5 bases, with 14 bases spanning the gap. The CDR3 has 15 amino acids. In germline, CDR1 is MGHRA, CDR2 YSYEKL. As DNA, the CDR3 is TGCGCCAGCAGCCAAGGGGTACAGGGTGGGGAGACCCAGTACTTC. Amino acids: CASSQGVQGGETQYF.

V gene TRBV29-1 combines with J gene TRBJ1-1; D not resolved. Germline V gene sequence: CDR1 SQVTM, CDR2 ANQGSEA. Trimming took off 1 base at V and 1 base at J, with 13 bases between the two ends. This CDR3 has 15 residues. The CDR3 loop reads CSVEGLVNRNTEAFF. CDR3 sequence (DNA): TGCAGCGTTGAAGGCTTGGTCAATAGGAACACTGAAGCTTTCTTT.

The V gene is TRBV7-9, the J gene TRBJ2-1; D not resolved. V was shortened by 6 bases and J by 4 bases, with 7 bases between the two germline ends. The CDR3 extends over 12 amino acids. CDR1 is SEHNR and CDR2 is FQNEAQ in the germline V gene (reference sequence). In DNA, the CDR3 is TGTGCCAGCAGTTACGAATACAATGAGCAGTTCTTC. Its protein product is CASSYEYNEQFF.

The rearrangement links TRBV19 to TRBJ2-5, with D hard to call. Germline V CDR1 and CDR2: LNHDA, SQIVND (reference sequence). The CDR3 consists of 13 residues. V lost 5 bases and J lost 0, with 7 bases in between. The CDR3 loop reads CASSRVNQETQYF. As DNA, the CDR3 is TGTGCCAGTAGTCGGGTGAACCAAGAGACCCAGTACTTC.

CDR3 nucleotide sequence: TGTGCCAGCAGTGTATGGGCAGGCTCCGGGGTGACCCAGTACTTC. Translated, it gives CASSVWAGSGVTQYF. The chain has TRBV2 and TRBJ2-5; the D gene is possibly TRBD2 (5 bases). Trimming stripped 4 bases from V and 7 bases from J, with 19 bases between. Germline values: CDR1 SNHLY, CDR2 FYNNEI. There are 15 residues in the CDR3.

The chain uses TRBV7-2 and TRBJ2-3; TRBD2 matches at 7 bases. The germline CDR1 and CDR2 sequences are SGHTA and FQGNSA. This CDR3 has 15 amino acids. Unmatched junction bases numbered 7, after V lost 2 bases and J lost 5 bases. The DNA of the CDR3 is TGTGCCAGCAGCTTACCGGCGGGGGTTGGAGATACGCAGTATTTT. Protein sequence: CASSLPAGVGDTQYF.

This sequence joins TRBV7-3 and TRBJ2-7, with D perhaps TRBD1 or TRBD2 (5 bases each). The CDR3 length is 15 residues. V was cut by 2 bases and J by 3 bases, with 14 bases left in between. Germline CDR1 reads SGHTA; CDR2 reads FQGTGA. The CDR3 sequence is CASSLGGGRFYEQYF. The CDR3 region has the DNA TGTGCCAGCAGCTTAGGGGGTGGGCGTTTCTACGAGCAGTACTTC.

The CDR3 bases are TGTGCCAGCAGCTCCCCAGTGTACCAAGAGACCCAGTACTTC. It specifies CASSSPVYQETQYF. The chain uses TRBV7-8 and TRBJ2-5; D is undetermined. Germline CDR1 SGHVS, CDR2 FQNEAQ. The CDR3 runs to 14 residues. The ends were cut back, 4 bases at V and 0 bases at J, with 9 bases in the middle.

The chain uses TRBV5-1 and TRBJ1-2, with 7 nucleotides matching TRBD1. Germline-derived CDR1 and CDR2 are SGHRS and YFSETQ. The CDR3 consists of 13 residues. With V trimmed by 1 base and J by 8 bases, 5 bases remained unmatched. The CDR3 loop reads CASSLSQGGGYTF. CDR3 in DNA: TGCGCCAGCAGCTTGTCCCAGGGGGGCGGCTACACCTTC. The full variable domain, with the rest looked up from reference TRBV5-1 and TRBJ1-2, is KAGVTQTPRYLIKTRGQQVTLSCSPISGHRSVSWYQQTPGQGLQFLFEYFSETQRNKGNFPGRFSGRQFSNSRSEMNVSTLELGDSALYLCASSLSQGGGYTFGSGTRLTVV.

The V gene is TRBV10-3, the J gene TRBJ1-1; no firm D call. The V end was cut by 0 bases, the J end by 7 bases, with 3 bases between. The CDR3 runs to 11 residues. The germline V gene encodes CDR1 ENHRY and CDR2 SYGVKD. The CDR3 loop reads CAISESGEAFF. In DNA form, the CDR3 reads TGTGCCATCAGTGAGTCCGGTGAAGCTTTCTTT.

This clone was recorded once. This chain uses TRBV4-2 with TRBJ1-4; the D is unclear. V lost 1 base, J lost 8 bases, and 8 bases lay in between. The CDR3 covers 13 residues. The germline V gene encodes CDR1 LGHNA and CDR2 YNFKEQ. The CDR3 protein is CASSQGRSEKLFF. The DNA of the CDR3 is TGTGCCAGCAGCCAAGGGAGGAGCGAAAAACTGTTTTTT.

V is TRBV19 and J is TRBJ1-1; D uncertain. The CDR3 is made up of 12 amino acids. V shed 3 bases and J shed 4 bases, with 6 bases lying between them. Germline V gene lookup returns CDR1 LNHDA and CDR2 SQIVND (reference sequence). The DNA of the CDR3 is TGTGCCAGTAGTATCCTACCCACTGAAGCTTTCTTT. Translation gives CASSILPTEAFF.

V usage is TRBV7-2 and J usage is TRBJ2-1, with D maybe TRBD1 (6 bases). This CDR3 has 13 amino acids. Germline CDR1 reads SGHTA; CDR2 reads FQGNSA. Trimming took 5 bases from V and 5 from J, leaving 10 bases between them. The CDR3 DNA reads TGTGCCAGCAGCCTTCGACAGGACAATGAGCAGTTCTTC. It specifies CASSLRQDNEQFF.

The V and J genes are TRBV3-1 (or the pseudogene TRBV3-2) and TRBJ2-3; weak D call: TRBD1 (6 bases). CDR1 LGHDT and CDR2 YNNKEL come from the germline V gene (reference sequence). This CDR3 region has 16 residues. V was shortened by 5 bases and J by 11 bases, with 26 bases between the two germline ends. The CDR3 nucleotides read TGTGCCAGCAGCTCAAGGGGGATTAGTTCCACTGGAATGCAGTATTTT. Translating gives CASSSRGISSTGMQYF.

The rearrangement uses TRBV10-1 and TRBJ2-3; TRBD2 agrees at 7 bases. CDR1 WNHNN and CDR2 SYGVQD come from the germline V gene (reference sequence). The junction had 7 bases not matched to a gene; V was cut back by 9 bases and J by 4 bases. The CDR3 covers 13 residues. The CDR3 nucleotides are TGCGCCAGGGATTGGGCGGGGGCAGATACGCAGTATTTT. Translated, it gives CARDWAGADTQYF.

The chain employs TRBV5-5 and TRBJ2-5; 10 bases fit TRBD1. In germline, CDR1 is SGHKS, CDR2 YYEKEE (reference sequence). V lost 3 bases to trimming and J lost 5 bases; unmatched junction nucleotides: 7. The CDR3 consists of 15 residues. CDR3 protein: CASSSSGTGDETQYF. As DNA, the CDR3 is TGTGCCAGCAGCTCTTCCGGGACAGGGGATGAGACCCAGTACTTC.

The J gene is TRBJ1-3, the V gene TRBV10-3, with D hard to call. The CDR3 totals 14 residues. V was clipped by 6 bases and J by 4 bases, with 13 bases between them. Germline CDR1 reads ENHRY; CDR2 reads SYGVKD. CDR3 sequence (DNA): TGTGCCATCAGGTCGAGGACGGGAGGAAACACCATATATTTT. Translating it yields CAIRSRTGGNTIYF.

This chain connects TRBV3-1 (or the pseudogene TRBV3-2) to TRBJ2-7, with 13 bases lining up with TRBD2. Germline CDR1 and CDR2: LGHDT and YNNKEL (reference sequence). CDR3 size: 16 residues. After removal of 4 bases from V and 2 bases from J, the junction contained 5 bases not matched to a gene. CDR3: CASSPSGTSGTYEQYF. The CDR3 nucleotides are TGTGCCAGCAGCCCCTCCGGGACTAGCGGGACCTACGAGCAGTACTTC.

The chain carries TRBV7-9 and TRBJ2-1, with D perhaps assigned TRBD1 or TRBD2 (5 bases each). Germline CDR1 is SEHNR and CDR2 is FQNEAQ (reference sequence). V was trimmed by 5 bases and J by 2 bases, leaving 13 bases between them. The CDR3 length is 15 residues. In DNA, the CDR3 is TGTGCCAGCAGCCCCCCCCAGGGAGCCTACAATGAGCAGTTCTTC. Its protein is CASSPPQGAYNEQFF.

This chain uses TRBV5-3 with TRBJ2-7; D gene ambiguous. TRBV5-3 is filed as an ORF, its function uncertain. The CDR3 spans 15 residues. The ends were cut back, 0 bases at V and 0 bases at J, with 10 bases in the middle. In nucleotides, the CDR3 is TGTGCCAGAAGCTTGGTTTCCGTGGGCTCCTACGAGCAGTACTTC. Translating gives CARSLVSVGSYEQYF.

The rearrangement links TRBV7-3 to TRBJ2-3; 8 nucleotides line up with TRBD2. V shed 3 bases and J 4 bases; nucleotides not matched to a gene: 9. Germline loops: CDR1 SGHTA, CDR2 FQGTGA. CDR3 length: 16 amino acids. The CDR3 DNA follows: TGTGCCAGCAGCTTTGTCCCCTCTAGCGGGTCAGATACGCAGTATTTT. Amino acid sequence: CASSFVPSSGSDTQYF. Full variable domain (remainder filled in from reference TRBV7-3 and TRBJ2-3): GAGVSQTPSNKVTEKGKYVELRCDPISGHTALYWYRQSLGQGPEFLIYFQGTGAADDSGLPNDRFFAVRPEGSVSTLKIQRTERGDSAVYLCASSFVPSSGSDTQYFGPGTRLTVL.

V usage is TRBV25-1 and J usage is TRBJ2-1; no definite D call. The CDR3 runs 15 residues. V lost 5 bases and J 0 bases, leaving 11 bases between the germline ends. The germline V gene encodes CDR1 MGHDK and CDR2 SYGVNS. CDR3 region: CASSPRLNSYNEQFF. The CDR3 nucleotides are TGTGCCAGCAGTCCACGACTGAACTCCTACAATGAGCAGTTCTTC.

The genes are TRBV7-8 and TRBJ2-7; 8 nucleotides line up with TRBD2. CDR3 size: 14 residues. Trimming at V came to 3 bases and at J to 0 bases, leaving 1 base not matched to a gene. Germline V gene lookup returns CDR1 SGHVS and CDR2 FQNEAQ. The CDR3 coding sequence is TGTGCCAGCAGCTTCCTAGCGGGCTCCTACGAGCAGTACTTC. This sequence encodes CASSFLAGSYEQYF.